This T cell receptor beta chain was observed in a study of CD8 T cells in Susac syndrome. Random hexamers were used to reverse transcribe the RNA input (about 0.5 to 1 ug). Multiplex immunoSEQ PCR targeted 54 Vbeta and 13 Jbeta TCR beta segments. A single record per CDR3 protein comes from TCRdb applying MiXCR to the immunoSEQ multiplex PCR reads. The table lists some 100,000 distinct CDR3 sequences, 96% of them singletons. From blood CD8+ and CD4+ T cells, the TCR beta chain was sequenced. The CDR3 covers 14 residues. Germline lookup yields CDR1 MDHEN and CDR2 SYDVKM. Trimming cost V 1 base and J 7 bases, with 11 bases left between them.

The TCR comes from a human donor in good health. The specimen was CD4+ T cells from PBMCs. The chain joins TRBV28 to TRBJ1-5, with D perhaps matching TRBD1 (6 bases). The CDR3 DNA reads TGTGCCAGCAGTTTATACAGGGATGGACAGCCCCAGCATTTT. The encoded protein is CASSLYRDGQPQHF.